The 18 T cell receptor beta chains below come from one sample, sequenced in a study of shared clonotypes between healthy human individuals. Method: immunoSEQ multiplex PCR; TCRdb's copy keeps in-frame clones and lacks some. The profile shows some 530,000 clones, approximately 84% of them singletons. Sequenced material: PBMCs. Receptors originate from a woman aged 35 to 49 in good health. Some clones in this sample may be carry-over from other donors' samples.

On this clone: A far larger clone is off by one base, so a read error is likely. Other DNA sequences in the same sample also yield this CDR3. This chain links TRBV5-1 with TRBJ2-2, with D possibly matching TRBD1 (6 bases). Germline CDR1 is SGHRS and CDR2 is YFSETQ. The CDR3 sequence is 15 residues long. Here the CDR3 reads CASSLMSRDTGELFF. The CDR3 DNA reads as TGCGCCAGCAGCTTGATGTCCAGGGACACAGGGGAGCTGTTTTTT.

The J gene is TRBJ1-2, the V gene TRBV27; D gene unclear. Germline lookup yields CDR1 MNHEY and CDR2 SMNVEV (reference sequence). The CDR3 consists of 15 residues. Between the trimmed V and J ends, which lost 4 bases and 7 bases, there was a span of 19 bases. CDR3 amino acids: CASSSPLSGETGYTF. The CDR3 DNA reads TGTGCCAGCAGTTCCCCATTATCCGGGGAGACTGGCTACACCTTC.

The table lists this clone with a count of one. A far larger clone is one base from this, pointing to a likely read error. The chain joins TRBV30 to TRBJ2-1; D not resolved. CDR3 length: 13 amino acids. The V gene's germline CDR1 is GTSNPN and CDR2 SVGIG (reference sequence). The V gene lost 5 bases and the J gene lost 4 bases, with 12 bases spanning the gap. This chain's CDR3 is CAWENVVYNEQFF. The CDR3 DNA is TGTGCCTGGGAGAACGTAGTTTACAATGAGCAGTTCTTC.

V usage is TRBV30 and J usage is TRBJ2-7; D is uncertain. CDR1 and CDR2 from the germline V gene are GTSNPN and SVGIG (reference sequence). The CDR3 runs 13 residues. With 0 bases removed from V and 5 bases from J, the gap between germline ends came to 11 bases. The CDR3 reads CAWSVSGAHEQYF. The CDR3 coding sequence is TGTGCCTGGAGTGTTTCGGGTGCCCACGAGCAGTACTTC.

CDR3 sequence: CASSPSWAADEQYF. In nucleotides, the CDR3 is TGTGCCAGCAGCCCGTCATGGGCGGCGGACGAGCAGTACTTC. The genes are TRBV7-9 and TRBJ2-7, with D uncertain. CDR3 size: 14 residues. The V and J ends lost 5 bases and 5 bases respectively, with 16 bases between them. CDR1 SEHNR and CDR2 FQNEAQ come from the germline V gene (reference sequence).

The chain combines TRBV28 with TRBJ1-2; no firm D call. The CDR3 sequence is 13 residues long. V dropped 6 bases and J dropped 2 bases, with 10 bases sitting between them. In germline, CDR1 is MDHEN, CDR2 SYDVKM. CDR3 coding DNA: TGTGCCAGCAGCCCCCCCGGGAACTATGGCTACACCTTC. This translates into CASSPPGNYGYTF.

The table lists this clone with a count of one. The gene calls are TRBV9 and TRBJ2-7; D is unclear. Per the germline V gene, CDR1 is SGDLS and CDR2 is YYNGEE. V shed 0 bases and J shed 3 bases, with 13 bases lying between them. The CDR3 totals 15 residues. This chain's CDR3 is CASSVGPGRDYEQYF. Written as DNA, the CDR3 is TGTGCCAGCAGCGTAGGGCCGGGTAGGGACTACGAGCAGTACTTC.

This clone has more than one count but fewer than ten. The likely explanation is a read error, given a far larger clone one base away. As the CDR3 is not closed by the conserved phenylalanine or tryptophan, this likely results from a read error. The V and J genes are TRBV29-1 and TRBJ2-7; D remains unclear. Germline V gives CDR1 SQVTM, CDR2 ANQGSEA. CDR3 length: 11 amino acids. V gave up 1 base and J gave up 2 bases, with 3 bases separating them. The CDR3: CSVEGAYEQYL. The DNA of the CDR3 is TGCAGCGTTGAAGGGGCCTACGAGCAGTACCTC.

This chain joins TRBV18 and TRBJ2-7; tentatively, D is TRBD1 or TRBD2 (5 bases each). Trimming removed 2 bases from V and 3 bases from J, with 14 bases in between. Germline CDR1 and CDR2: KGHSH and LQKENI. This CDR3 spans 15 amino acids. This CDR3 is CASSPSRGDLYEQYF. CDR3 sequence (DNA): TGTGCCAGCTCACCATCGAGAGGGGACCTCTACGAGCAGTACTTC.

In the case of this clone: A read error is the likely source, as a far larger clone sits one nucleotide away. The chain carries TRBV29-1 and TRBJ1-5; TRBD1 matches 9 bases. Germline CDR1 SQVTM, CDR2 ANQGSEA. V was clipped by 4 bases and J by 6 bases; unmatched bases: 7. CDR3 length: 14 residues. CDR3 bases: TGCAGCGTTGGGGGACAGGGTGATCTTCAGCCCCAGCATTTT. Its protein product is CSVGGQGDLQPQHF.

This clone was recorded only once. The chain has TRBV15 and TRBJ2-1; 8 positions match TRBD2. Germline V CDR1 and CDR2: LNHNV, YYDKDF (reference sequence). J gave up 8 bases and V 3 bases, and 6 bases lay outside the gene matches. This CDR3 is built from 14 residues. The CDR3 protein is CATSSRAGAYEQFF. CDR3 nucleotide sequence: TGTGCCACCAGCAGTCGAGCGGGAGCCTATGAGCAGTTCTTC.

The CDR3, as DNA: TGTGCCAGCAGCTTATTGGTAAATGGTGGTAATGAAAAACTGTTTTTT. Protein: CASSLLVNGGNEKLFF. The chain couples TRBV7-6 to TRBJ1-4, with D unclear. The germline V and J ends were trimmed by 2 bases and 4 bases, with 14 bases remaining between them. CDR3 size: 16 residues. From germline, CDR1 is SGHVS and CDR2 FNYEAQ.

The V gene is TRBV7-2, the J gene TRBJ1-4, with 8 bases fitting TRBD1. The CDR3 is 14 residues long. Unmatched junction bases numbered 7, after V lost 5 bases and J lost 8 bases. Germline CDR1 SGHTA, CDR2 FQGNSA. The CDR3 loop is CASSQRTGYEKLFF. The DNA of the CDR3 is TGTGCCAGCAGCCAGAGGACAGGGTACGAAAAACTGTTTTTT.

The CDR3 loop is CASSQEAGGTYNEQFF. CDR3 in DNA: TGTGCCAGCAGCCAGGAGGCGGGAGGAACCTACAATGAGCAGTTCTTC. The chain employs TRBV11-3 and TRBJ2-1, with 8 bases aligning to TRBD2. The trim removed 5 bases at V and 2 bases at J, leaving 8 bases unmatched. In germline, CDR1 is SGHNT, CDR2 YENEEA. This CDR3 is 16 amino acids long.

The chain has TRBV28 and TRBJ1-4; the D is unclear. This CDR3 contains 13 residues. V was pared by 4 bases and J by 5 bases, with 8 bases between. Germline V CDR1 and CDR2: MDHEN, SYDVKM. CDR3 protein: CASSSGGNEKLFF. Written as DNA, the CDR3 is TGTGCCAGCAGTTCAGGTGGAAATGAAAAACTGTTTTTT.

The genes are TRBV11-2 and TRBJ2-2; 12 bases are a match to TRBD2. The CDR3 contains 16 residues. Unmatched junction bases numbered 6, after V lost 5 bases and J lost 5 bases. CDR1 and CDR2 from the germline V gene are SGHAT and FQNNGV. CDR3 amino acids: CASSPRLAGETGELFF. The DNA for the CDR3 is TGTGCCAGCAGCCCCCGACTAGCGGGAGAAACCGGGGAGCTGTTTTTT.

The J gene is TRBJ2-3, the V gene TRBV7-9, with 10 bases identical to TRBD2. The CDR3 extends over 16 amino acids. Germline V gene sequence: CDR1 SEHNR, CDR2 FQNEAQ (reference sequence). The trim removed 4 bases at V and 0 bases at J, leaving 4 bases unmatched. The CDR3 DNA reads TGTGCCAGCAGCTCCCCAGCGGGAGGGAGCACAGATACGCAGTATTTT. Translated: CASSSPAGGSTDTQYF.

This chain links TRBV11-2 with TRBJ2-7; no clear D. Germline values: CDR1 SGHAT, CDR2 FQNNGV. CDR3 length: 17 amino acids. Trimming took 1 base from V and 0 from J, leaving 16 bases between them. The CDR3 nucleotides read TGTGCCAGCAGCTTAGTTCGAAGTTCAGCCAGCTCCTACGAGCAGTACTTC. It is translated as CASSLVRSSASSYEQYF.